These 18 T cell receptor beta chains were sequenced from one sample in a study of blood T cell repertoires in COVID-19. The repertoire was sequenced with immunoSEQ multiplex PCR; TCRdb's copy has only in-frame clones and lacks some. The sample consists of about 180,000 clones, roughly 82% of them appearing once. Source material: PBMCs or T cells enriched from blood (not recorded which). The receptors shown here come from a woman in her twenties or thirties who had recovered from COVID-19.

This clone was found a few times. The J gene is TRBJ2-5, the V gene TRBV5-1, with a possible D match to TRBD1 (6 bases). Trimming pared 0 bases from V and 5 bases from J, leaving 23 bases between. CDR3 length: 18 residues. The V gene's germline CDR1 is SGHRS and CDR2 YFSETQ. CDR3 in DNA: TGCGCCAGCAGCTTGGCCCTGGATGCAGGCCCTCAGGGGGAGACCCAGTACTTC. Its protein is CASSLALDAGPQGETQYF.

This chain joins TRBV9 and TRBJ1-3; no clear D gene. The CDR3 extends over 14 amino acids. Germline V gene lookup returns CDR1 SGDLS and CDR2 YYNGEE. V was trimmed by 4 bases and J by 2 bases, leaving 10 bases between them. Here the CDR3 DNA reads TGTGCCAGCAGCCCTGACTCGGCTGGAAACACCATATATTTT. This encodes CASSPDSAGNTIYF.

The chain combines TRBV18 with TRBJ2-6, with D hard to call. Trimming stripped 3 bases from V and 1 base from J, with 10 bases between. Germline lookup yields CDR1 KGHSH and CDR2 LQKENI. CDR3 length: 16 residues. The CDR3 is CASSPLDRSGANVLTF. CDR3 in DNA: TGTGCCAGCTCACCCCTAGACCGATCTGGGGCCAACGTCCTGACTTTC.

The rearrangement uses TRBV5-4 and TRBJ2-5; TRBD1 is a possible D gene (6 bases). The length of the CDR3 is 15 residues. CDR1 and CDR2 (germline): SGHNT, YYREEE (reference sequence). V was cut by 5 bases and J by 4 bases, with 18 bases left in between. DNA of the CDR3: TGTGCCAGCAGGCTGCGAGGGGGAGAGACAGAGACCCAGTACTTC. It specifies CASRLRGGETETQYF.

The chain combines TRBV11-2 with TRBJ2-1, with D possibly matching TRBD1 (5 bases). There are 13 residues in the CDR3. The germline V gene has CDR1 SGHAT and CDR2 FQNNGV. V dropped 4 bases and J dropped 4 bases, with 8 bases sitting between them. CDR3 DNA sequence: TGTGCCAGCAGCTCAGGGCATTACAATGAGCAGTTCTTC. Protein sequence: CASSSGHYNEQFF. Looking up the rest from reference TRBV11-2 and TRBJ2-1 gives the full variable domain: EAGVAQSPRYKIIEKRQSVAFWCNPISGHATLYWYQQILGQGPKLLIQFQNNGVVDDSQLPKDRFSAERLKGVDSTLKIQPAKLEDSAVYLCASSSGHYNEQFFGPGTRLTVL.

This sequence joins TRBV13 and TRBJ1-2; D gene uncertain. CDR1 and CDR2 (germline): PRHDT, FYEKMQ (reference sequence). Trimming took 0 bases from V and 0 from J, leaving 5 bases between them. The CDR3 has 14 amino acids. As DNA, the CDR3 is TGTGCCAGCAGCTTAGGGGCAGCTAACTATGGCTACACCTTC. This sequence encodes CASSLGAANYGYTF. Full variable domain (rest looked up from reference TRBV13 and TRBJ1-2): AAGVIQSPRHLIKEKRETATLKCYPIPRHDTVYWYQQGPGQDPQFLISFYEKMQSDKGSIPDRFSAQQFSDYHSELNMSSLELGDSALYFCASSLGAANYGYTFGSGTRLTVV.

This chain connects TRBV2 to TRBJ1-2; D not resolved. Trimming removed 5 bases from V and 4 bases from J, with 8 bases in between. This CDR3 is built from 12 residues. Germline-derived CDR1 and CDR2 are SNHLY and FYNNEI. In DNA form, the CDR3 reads TGTGCCAGCAGTTCTCTCAGCTATGGCTACACCTTC. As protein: CASSSLSYGYTF.

CDR3 residues: CAISLIQGASNEQYF. The CDR3 DNA sequence: TGTGCCATCAGCTTGATTCAGGGGGCTAGCAACGAGCAGTACTTC. The J gene is TRBJ2-7, the V gene TRBV10-3, with TRBD1 matching over 8 bases. With 6 bases clipped from V and 5 bases from J, the junction kept 12 bases outside the gene matches. The CDR3 has 15 amino acids. Germline assignment: CDR1 ENHRY and CDR2 SYGVKD.

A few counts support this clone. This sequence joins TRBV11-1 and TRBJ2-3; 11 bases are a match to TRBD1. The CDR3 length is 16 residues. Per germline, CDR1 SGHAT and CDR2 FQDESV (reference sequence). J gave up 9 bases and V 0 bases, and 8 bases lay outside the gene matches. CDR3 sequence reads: CASSLAGGTGGRTQYF. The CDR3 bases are TGTGCCAGCAGCTTAGCAGGCGGGACAGGGGGTCGAACGCAGTATTTT.

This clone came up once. CDR3 DNA: TGTGCCAGCAGCTTGACAGACACCGGGGAGCTGTTTTTT. This sequence encodes CASSLTDTGELFF. The chain joins TRBV5-6 to TRBJ2-2; D is ambiguous. The CDR3 length is 13 residues. V was pared by 1 base and J by 3 bases, with 4 bases between. The germline V gene encodes CDR1 SGHDT and CDR2 YYEEEE.

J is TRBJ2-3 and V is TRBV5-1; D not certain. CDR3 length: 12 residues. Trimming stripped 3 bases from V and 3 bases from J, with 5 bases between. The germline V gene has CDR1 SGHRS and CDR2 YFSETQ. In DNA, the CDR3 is TGCGCCAGCAGCTCTAATACAGATACGCAGTATTTT. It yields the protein CASSSNTDTQYF.

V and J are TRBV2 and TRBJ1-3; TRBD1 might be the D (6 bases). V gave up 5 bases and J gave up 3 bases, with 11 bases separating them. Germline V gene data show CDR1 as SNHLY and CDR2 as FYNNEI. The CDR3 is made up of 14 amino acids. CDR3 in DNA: TGTGCCAGCAGTCGAACCAGGGGTGGAAACACCATATATTTT. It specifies CASSRTRGGNTIYF.

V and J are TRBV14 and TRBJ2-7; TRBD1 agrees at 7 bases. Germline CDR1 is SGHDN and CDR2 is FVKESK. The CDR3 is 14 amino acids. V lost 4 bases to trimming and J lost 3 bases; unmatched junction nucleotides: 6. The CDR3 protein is CASSRRDSLYEQYF. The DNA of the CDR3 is TGTGCCAGCAGCCGCCGGGACAGCCTCTACGAGCAGTACTTC.

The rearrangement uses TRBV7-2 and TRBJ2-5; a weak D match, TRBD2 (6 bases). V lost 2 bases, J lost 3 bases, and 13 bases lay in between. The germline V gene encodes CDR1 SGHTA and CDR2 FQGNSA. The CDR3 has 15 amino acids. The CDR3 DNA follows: TGTGCCAGCAGCTTAATTACGGGAGCAGAAGAGACCCAGTACTTC. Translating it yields CASSLITGAEETQYF.

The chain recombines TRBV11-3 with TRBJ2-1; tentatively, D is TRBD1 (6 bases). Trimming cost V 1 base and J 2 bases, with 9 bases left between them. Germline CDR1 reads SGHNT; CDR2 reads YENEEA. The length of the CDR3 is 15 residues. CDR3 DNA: TGTGCCAGCAGCTTAGGGACAGACCCCTACAATGAGCAGTTCTTC. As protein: CASSLGTDPYNEQFF.

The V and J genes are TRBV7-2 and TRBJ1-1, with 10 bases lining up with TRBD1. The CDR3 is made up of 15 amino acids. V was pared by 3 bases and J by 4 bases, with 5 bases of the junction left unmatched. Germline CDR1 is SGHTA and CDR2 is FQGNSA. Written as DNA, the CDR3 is TGTGCCAGCAGCTTTAGACAGGGGGCGGCCACTGAAGCTTTCTTT. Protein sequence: CASSFRQGAATEAFF.

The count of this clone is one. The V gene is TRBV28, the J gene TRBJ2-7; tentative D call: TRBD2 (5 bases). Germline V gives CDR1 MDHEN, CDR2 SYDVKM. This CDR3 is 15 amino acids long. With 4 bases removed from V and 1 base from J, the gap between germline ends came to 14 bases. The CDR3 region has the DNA TGTGCCAGCAGTTCCCAGGCGGGCTTTTCCTACGAGCAGTACTTC. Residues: CASSSQAGFSYEQYF.

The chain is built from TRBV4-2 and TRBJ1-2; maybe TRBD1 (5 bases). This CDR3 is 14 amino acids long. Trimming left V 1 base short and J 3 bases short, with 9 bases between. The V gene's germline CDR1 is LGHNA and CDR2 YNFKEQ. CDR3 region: CASSQAGGDYGYTF. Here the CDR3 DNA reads TGTGCCAGCAGCCAAGCCGGGGGAGACTATGGCTACACCTTC.